The 20 T cell receptor beta chains below come from one sample, sequenced in a study of blood T cell repertoires in COVID-19. The data were produced by immunoSEQ multiplex PCR, yet TCRdb's version contains in-frame clones alone and is incomplete. The sample shows about 260,000 clones, about 89% of them seen only once. The specimen sequenced was peripheral blood. The source of these receptors is a woman in her thirties or forties who had recovered from COVID-19.

This clone was picked up one time. The chain uses TRBV7-3 and TRBJ1-1; a possible D gene is TRBD1 (5 bases). CDR3 length: 14 residues. Deletions cut 3 bases from V and 2 bases from J, with 10 bases between. The germline V gene has CDR1 SGHTA and CDR2 FQGTGA. The CDR3 region is CASSFQGGNTEAFF. For the CDR3, the DNA is TGTGCCAGCAGCTTTCAGGGTGGCAACACTGAAGCTTTCTTT.

This clone was detected once. V usage is TRBV5-4 and J usage is TRBJ1-2, with 7 bases matching TRBD1. CDR1 and CDR2 from the germline V gene are SGHNT and YYREEE (reference sequence). CDR3 length: 15 amino acids. Losses at the gene ends were 4 bases for V and 4 bases for J; bases not matched to a gene: 10. Written as DNA, the CDR3 is TGTGCCAGCAGCCCGACCGGGACAGTCAGCTATGGCTACACCTTC. The encoded protein is CASSPTGTVSYGYTF.

The chain recombines TRBV29-1 with TRBJ2-3; D gene uncertain. The CDR3 is 14 amino acids. CDR1 and CDR2 (germline): SQVTM, ANQGSEA. Deletions cut 7 bases from V and 2 bases from J, with 16 bases between. The CDR3: CSAENTFSTDTQYF. The CDR3 bases are TGCAGCGCAGAAAACACCTTTTCCACAGATACGCAGTATTTT.

V gene TRBV5-1 combines with J gene TRBJ2-1; D unresolved. Trimming took 1 base from V and 3 from J, leaving 11 bases between them. The CDR3 is 15 amino acids. CDR1 is SGHRS, CDR2 YFSETQ, per germline. The CDR3 DNA follows: TGCGCCAGCAGCTTGACGGGTAGTGGCTACAATGAGCAGTTCTTC. Residues: CASSLTGSGYNEQFF.

The V and J genes are TRBV4-3 and TRBJ1-1; a weak D match, TRBD1 (5 bases). CDR1 and CDR2 from the germline V gene are LGHNA and YSLEER. V was shortened by 0 bases and J by 5 bases, with 10 bases between the two germline ends. The CDR3 runs to 14 residues. The CDR3 bases are TGCGCCAGCAGCCAAGAGCAGGGTTGGACTGAAGCTTTCTTT. This encodes CASSQEQGWTEAFF.

The chain employs TRBV19 and TRBJ1-2; a weak D match, TRBD1 (5 bases). The ends were cut back, 7 bases at V and 6 bases at J, with 12 bases in the middle. The CDR3 has 12 amino acids. The V gene's germline CDR1 is LNHDA and CDR2 SQIVND (reference sequence). CDR3 in amino acids: CASMGEGHGYTF. CDR3 sequence (DNA): TGTGCCAGTATGGGGGAGGGTCATGGCTACACCTTC.

The chain uses TRBV5-1 and TRBJ1-2; tentative D call: TRBD1 (5 bases). Trimming removed 6 bases at V and 1 base at J, with 7 bases between. The CDR3 extends over 12 amino acids. CDR1 and CDR2 (germline): SGHRS, YFSETQ. CDR3 DNA sequence: TGCGCCAGCACCAGGGATAACTATGGCTACACCTTC. As protein: CASTRDNYGYTF.

This rearrangement joins TRBV5-5 to TRBJ2-2, with 10 bases fitting TRBD1. The CDR3 length is 17 residues. Per germline, CDR1 SGHKS and CDR2 YYEKEE (reference sequence). J was trimmed by 1 base and V by 4 bases; bases with no gene match: 7. The chain's CDR3 is CASSDSDRGWNTGELFF. In DNA, the CDR3 is TGTGCCAGCAGCGACTCGGACAGGGGGTGGAACACCGGGGAGCTGTTTTTT. Complete variable domain (other parts from reference TRBV5-5 and TRBJ2-2): DAGVTQSPTHLIKTRGQQVTLRCSPISGHKSVSWYQQVLGQGPQFIFQYYEKEERGRGNFPDRFSARQFPNYSSELNVNALLLGDSALYLCASSDSDRGWNTGELFFGEGSRLTVL.

This clone was detected ten times or more. The rearrangement joins TRBV19 to TRBJ2-2, with 8 bases aligning to TRBD1. The germline gives CDR1 LNHDA, CDR2 SQIVND (reference sequence). The CDR3 covers 14 residues. V lost 4 bases to trimming and J lost 4 bases; unmatched junction nucleotides: 2. The CDR3 sequence: CASSRQGSTGELFF. As DNA, the CDR3 is TGTGCCAGTAGTAGACAGGGGAGCACCGGGGAGCTGTTTTTT.

CDR3 sequence reads: CASSLGAGGSYEQYF. In DNA form, the CDR3 reads TGCGCCAGCAGCTTGGGTGCAGGGGGGTCCTACGAGCAGTACTTC. The V call is TRBV5-1, the J call TRBJ2-7; a possible D gene is TRBD1 (7 bases). The V and J ends lost 0 bases and 1 base respectively, with 11 bases between them. Germline values: CDR1 SGHRS, CDR2 YFSETQ. The CDR3 consists of 15 residues.

This clone was seen more than once but under ten times. This rearrangement joins TRBV2 to TRBJ2-7; the match to TRBD1 covers 7 bases. V shed 1 base and J 4 bases; nucleotides not matched to a gene: 4. CDR1 is SNHLY and CDR2 is FYNNEI in the germline V gene. There are 14 residues in the CDR3. The CDR3 nucleotides are TGTGCCAGCAGTGAAGTGGGACAGATGTACGAGCAGTACTTC. This codes for CASSEVGQMYEQYF.

The gene calls are TRBV18 and TRBJ1-6, with a weak D call TRBD1 (6 bases). Trimming left V 6 bases short and J 4 bases short, with 16 bases between. CDR3 length: 16 amino acids. Germline loops: CDR1 KGHSH, CDR2 LQKENI. The CDR3 region has the DNA TGTGCCAGCTCGGTTACAGGGAGTCGGTATAATTCACCCCTCCACTTT. Protein: CASSVTGSRYNSPLHF.

This chain connects TRBV3-1 (or the pseudogene TRBV3-2) to TRBJ2-1, with 9 bases aligning to TRBD2. The CDR3 loop spans 15 amino acids. V was pared by 4 bases and J by 15 bases, with 16 bases of the junction left unmatched. Germline values: CDR1 LGHDT, CDR2 YNNKEL (reference sequence). CDR3 sequence: CASSPSSAGGPYLFF. The CDR3, as DNA: TGTGCCAGCAGCCCATCCTCGGCGGGGGGGCCATATTTGTTCTTC.

The rearrangement uses TRBV27 and TRBJ1-1, with TRBD1 as a possible D gene (5 bases). V gave up 4 bases and J gave up 6 bases, with 18 bases separating them. The germline V gene has CDR1 MNHEY and CDR2 SMNVEV (reference sequence). The CDR3 is made up of 15 amino acids. The CDR3: CASSSPSRGDAEAFF. CDR3 nucleotides: TGTGCCAGCAGTTCCCCCTCTAGGGGCGACGCTGAAGCTTTCTTT.

This clone was detected only once. The chain has TRBV19 and TRBJ1-2; D is unresolved. CDR3 size: 13 residues. Germline CDR1 is LNHDA and CDR2 is SQIVND (reference sequence). Trimming removed 3 bases from V and 8 bases from J, with 13 bases in between. The CDR3 bases are TGTGCCAGTAGTATGTCCCCATGGCGGGGCTACACCTTC. Translating it yields CASSMSPWRGYTF.

This clone was recorded only once. The chain is built from TRBV6-2 or TRBV6-3 and TRBJ1-5; possibly TRBD1 for D (5 bases). In germline, CDR1 is MNHEY, CDR2 SVGEGT. CDR3 length equals 20 residues. V lost 0 bases and J 4 bases, leaving 25 bases between the germline ends. CDR3: CASSYSRGRGHLYRNQPQHF. For the CDR3, the DNA is TGTGCCAGCAGTTACTCACGTGGGAGGGGCCACCTCTATAGGAATCAGCCCCAGCATTTT.

V and J are TRBV5-1 and TRBJ2-7, with TRBD1 matching 11 bases. In germline, CDR1 is SGHRS, CDR2 YFSETQ. Trimming removed 4 bases from V and 2 bases from J; junction bases left unmatched: 5. The CDR3 is made up of 15 amino acids. The DNA of the CDR3 is TGCGCCAGCAGCCTACGGACAGGGGGCCCCTACGAGCAGTACTTC. It specifies CASSLRTGGPYEQYF.

The V call is TRBV25-1, the J call TRBJ1-3; 8 bases agree with TRBD1. Germline V gene sequence: CDR1 MGHDK, CDR2 SYGVNS. The CDR3 has 13 amino acids. V lost 7 bases to trimming and J lost 2 bases; unmatched junction nucleotides: 1. The CDR3 DNA follows: TGTGCCAGCAAGGACAGGGCTGGAAACACCATATATTTT. It encodes CASKDRAGNTIYF.

The CDR3 DNA reads TGTGCCAGCTGGCTAGACAGGGGGGACACTGAAGCTTTCTTT. Protein product: CASWLDRGDTEAFF. The chain couples TRBV3-1 (or the pseudogene TRBV3-2) to TRBJ1-1; TRBD1 agrees at 9 bases. The CDR3 length is 14 residues. Per germline, CDR1 LGHDT and CDR2 YNNKEL (reference sequence). V shed 8 bases and J 3 bases; nucleotides not matched to a gene: 7.

The chain carries TRBV5-4 and TRBJ2-5, with 9 positions matching TRBD2. Trimming took 4 bases from V and 4 from J; bases not matched to a gene: 5. Germline V gene sequence: CDR1 SGHNT, CDR2 YYREEE (reference sequence). CDR3 size: 14 residues. For the CDR3, the DNA is TGTGCCAGCAGCCCGGGACTAGCCTCAGAGACCCAGTACTTC. This sequence encodes CASSPGLASETQYF.